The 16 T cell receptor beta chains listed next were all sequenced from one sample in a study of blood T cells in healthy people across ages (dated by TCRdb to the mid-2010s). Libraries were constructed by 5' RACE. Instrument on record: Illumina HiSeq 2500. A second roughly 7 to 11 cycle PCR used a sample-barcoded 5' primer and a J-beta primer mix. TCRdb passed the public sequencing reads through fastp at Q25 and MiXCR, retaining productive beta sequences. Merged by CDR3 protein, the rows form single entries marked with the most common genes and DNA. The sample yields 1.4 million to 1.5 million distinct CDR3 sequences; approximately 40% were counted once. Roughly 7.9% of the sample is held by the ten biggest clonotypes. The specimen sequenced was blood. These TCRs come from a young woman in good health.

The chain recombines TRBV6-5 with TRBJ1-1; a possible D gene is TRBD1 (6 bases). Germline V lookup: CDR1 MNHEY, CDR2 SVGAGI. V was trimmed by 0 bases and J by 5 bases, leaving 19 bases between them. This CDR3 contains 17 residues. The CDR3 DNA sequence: TGTGCCAGCAGTTACTCCGGTCCGGGACAAAGGAGGACTGAAGCTTTCTTT. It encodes CASSYSGPGQRRTEAFF.

CDR3 residues: CASSLRGSGDYNEQFF. In DNA form, the CDR3 reads TGTGCCAGCAGTCTGCGGGGTAGCGGGGACTACAATGAGCAGTTCTTC. This chain links TRBV6-6 with TRBJ2-1; TRBD2 matches 8 bases. Germline V gives CDR1 MNHNY, CDR2 SVGAGI (reference sequence). With 5 bases clipped from V and 3 bases from J, the junction kept 9 bases outside the gene matches. The CDR3 length is 16 residues.

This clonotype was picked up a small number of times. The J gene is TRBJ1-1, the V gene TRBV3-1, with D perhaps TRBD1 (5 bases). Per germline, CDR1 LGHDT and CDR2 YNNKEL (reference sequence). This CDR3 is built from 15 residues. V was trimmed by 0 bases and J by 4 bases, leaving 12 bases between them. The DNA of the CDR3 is TGTGCCAGCAGCCAAGATGCCAGGGTAGGCACTGAAGCTTTCTTT. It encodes CASSQDARVGTEAFF. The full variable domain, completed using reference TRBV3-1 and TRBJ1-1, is DTAVSQTPKYLVTQMGNDKSIKCEQNLGHDTMYWYKQDSKKFLKIMFSYNNKELIINETVPNRFSPKSPDKAHLNLHINSLELGDSAVYFCASSQDARVGTEAFFGQGTRLTVV.

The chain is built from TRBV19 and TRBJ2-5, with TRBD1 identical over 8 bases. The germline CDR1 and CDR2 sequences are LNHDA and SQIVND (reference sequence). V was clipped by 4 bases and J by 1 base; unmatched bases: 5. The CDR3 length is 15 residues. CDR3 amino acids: CASSTDRVTQETQYF. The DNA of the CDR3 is TGTGCCAGTAGTACGGACAGGGTGACCCAAGAGACCCAGTACTTC.

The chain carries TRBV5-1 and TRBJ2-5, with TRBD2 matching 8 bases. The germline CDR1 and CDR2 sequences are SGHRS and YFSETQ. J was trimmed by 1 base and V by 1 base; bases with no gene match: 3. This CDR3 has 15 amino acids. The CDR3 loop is CASSLSAGVQETQYF. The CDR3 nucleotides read TGCGCCAGCAGCTTGTCAGCGGGGGTCCAAGAGACCCAGTACTTC.

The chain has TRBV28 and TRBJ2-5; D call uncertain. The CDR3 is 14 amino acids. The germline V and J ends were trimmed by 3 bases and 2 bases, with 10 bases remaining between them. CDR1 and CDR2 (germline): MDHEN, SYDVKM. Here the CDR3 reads CASSLVPRQETQYF. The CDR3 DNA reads TGTGCCAGCAGTTTGGTTCCCAGACAAGAGACCCAGTACTTC.

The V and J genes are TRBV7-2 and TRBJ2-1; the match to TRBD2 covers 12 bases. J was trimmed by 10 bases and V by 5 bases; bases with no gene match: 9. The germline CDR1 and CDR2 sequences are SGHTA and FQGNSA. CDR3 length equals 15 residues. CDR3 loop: CASSSQLAGGGEQFF. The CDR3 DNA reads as TGTGCCAGCAGCAGTCAACTAGCGGGGGGAGGGGAGCAGTTCTTC.

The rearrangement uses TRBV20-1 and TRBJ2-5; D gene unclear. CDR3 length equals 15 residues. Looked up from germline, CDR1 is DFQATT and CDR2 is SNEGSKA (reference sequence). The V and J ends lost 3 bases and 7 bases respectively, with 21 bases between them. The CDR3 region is CSARAIRLSLWTQYF. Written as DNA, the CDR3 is TGCAGTGCTAGGGCTATTCGACTCTCATTATGGACCCAGTACTTC.

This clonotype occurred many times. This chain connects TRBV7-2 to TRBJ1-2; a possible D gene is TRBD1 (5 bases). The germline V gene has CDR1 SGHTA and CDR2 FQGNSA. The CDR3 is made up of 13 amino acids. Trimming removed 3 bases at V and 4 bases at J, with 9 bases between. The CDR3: CASSFQGVYGYTF. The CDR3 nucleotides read TGTGCCAGCAGCTTCCAAGGGGTCTATGGCTACACCTTC.

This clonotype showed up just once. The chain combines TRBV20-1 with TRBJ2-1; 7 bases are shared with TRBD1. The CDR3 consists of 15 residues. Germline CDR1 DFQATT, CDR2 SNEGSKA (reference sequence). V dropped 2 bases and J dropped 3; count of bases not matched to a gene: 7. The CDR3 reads CSARRQGSNYNEQFF. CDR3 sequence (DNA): TGCAGTGCTAGAAGACAGGGCTCCAACTACAATGAGCAGTTCTTC.

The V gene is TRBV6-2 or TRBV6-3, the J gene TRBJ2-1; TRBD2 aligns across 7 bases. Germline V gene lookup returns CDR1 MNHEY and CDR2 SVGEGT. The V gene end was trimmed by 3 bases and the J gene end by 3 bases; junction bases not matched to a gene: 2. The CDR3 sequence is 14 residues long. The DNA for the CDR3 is TGTGCCAGCAGTTATGGACTAGTCTACAATGAGCAGTTCTTC. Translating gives CASSYGLVYNEQFF.

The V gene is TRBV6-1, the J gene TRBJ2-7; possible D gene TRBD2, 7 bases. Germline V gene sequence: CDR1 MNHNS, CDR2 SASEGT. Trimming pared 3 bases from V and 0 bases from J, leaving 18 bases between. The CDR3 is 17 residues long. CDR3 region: CASSEWGGQGSSYEQYF. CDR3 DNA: TGTGCCAGCAGTGAGTGGGGGGGGCAGGGTAGCTCCTACGAGCAGTACTTC.

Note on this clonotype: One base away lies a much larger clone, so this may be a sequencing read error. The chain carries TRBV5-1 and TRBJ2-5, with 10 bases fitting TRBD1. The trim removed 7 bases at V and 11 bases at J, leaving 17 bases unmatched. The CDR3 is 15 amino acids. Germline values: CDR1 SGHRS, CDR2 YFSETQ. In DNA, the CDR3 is TGCGCCAGCTCGGACGGGGACAGGGGCCTTTATGAGCAGTACTTC. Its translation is CASSDGDRGLYEQYF.

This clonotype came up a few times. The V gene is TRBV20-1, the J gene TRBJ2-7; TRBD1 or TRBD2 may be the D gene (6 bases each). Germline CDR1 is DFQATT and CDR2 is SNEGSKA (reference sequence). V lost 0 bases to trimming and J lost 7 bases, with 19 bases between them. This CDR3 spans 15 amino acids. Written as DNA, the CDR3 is TGCAGTGCTAGAGATCCGGGGGCTAGAGTGTATGAGCAGTACTTC. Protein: CSARDPGARVYEQYF.

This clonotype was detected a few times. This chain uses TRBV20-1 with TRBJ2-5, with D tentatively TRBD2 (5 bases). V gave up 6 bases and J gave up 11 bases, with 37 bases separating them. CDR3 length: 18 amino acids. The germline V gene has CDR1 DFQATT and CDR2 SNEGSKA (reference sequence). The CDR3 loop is CSAQFRGFGLGDRDKQYF. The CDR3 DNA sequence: TGCAGTGCCCAGTTCCGGGGATTTGGTCTTGGGGATCGGGATAAGCAGTACTTC.

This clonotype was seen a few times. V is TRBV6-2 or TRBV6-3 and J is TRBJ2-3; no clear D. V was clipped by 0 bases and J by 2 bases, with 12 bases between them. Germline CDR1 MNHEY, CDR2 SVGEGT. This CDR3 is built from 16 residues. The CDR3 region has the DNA TGTGCCAGCAGTTACTCGGGCTATACCTCCACAGATACGCAGTATTTT. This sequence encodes CASSYSGYTSTDTQYF.